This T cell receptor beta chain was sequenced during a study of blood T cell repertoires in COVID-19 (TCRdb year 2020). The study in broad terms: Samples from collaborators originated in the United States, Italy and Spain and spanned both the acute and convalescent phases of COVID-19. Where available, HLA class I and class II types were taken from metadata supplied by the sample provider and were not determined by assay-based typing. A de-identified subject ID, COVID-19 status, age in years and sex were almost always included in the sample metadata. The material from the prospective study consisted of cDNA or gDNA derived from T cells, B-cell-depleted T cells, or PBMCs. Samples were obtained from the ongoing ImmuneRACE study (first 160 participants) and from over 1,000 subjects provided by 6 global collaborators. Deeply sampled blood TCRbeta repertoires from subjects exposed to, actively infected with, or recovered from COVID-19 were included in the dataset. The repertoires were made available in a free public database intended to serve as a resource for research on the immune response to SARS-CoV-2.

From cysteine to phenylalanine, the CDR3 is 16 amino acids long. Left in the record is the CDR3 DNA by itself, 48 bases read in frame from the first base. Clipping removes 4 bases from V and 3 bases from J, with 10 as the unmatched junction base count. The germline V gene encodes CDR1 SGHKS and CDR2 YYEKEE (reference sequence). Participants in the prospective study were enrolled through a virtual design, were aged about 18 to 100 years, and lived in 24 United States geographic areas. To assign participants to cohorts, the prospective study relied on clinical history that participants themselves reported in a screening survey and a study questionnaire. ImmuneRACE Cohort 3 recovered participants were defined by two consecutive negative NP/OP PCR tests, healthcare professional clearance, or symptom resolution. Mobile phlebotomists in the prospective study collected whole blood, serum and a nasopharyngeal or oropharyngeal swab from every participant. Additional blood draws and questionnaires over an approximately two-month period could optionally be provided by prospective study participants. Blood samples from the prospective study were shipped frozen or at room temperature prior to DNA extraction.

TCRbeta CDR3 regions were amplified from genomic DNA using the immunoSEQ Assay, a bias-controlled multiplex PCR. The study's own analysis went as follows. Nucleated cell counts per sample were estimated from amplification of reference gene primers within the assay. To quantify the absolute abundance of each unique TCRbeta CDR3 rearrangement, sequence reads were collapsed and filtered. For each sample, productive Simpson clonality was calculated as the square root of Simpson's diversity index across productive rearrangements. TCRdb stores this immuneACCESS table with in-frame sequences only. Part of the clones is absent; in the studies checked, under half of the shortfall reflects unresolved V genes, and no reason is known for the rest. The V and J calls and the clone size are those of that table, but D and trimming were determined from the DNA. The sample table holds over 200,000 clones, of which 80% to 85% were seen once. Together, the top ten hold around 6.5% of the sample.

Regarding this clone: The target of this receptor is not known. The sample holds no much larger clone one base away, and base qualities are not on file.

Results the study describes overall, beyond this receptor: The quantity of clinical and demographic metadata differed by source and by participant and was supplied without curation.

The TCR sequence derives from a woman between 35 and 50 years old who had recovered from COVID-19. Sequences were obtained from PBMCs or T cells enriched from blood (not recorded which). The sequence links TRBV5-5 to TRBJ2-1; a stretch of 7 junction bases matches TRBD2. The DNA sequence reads TGTGCCAGCAGCCGTGGAGCGGGACTCCTCTACAATGAGCAGTTCTTC. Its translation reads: CASSRGAGLLYNEQFF.